This entry is about one TCR beta chain. The data are from a study of blood T cell repertoires in COVID-19. In the study overall: Specimens from acute and convalescent COVID-19 originated in the United States, Italy and Spain.

This CDR3 comprises 17 residues. With 3 bases clipped from V and 3 bases from J, the junction kept 8 bases outside the gene matches. In germline, CDR1 is SGDLS, CDR2 YYNGEE. In the original workflow: Reference gene primer amplification gave estimated nucleated cell counts. Measured with immunoSEQ multiplex PCR; TCRdb has only the in-frame clones, and not every one. V and J calls plus clone size are reproduced from that table; the DNA served to infer D and trimming. The profile covers more than 150,000 clones, with more than 85% appearing a single time and around 0.5% taken by the ten largest. This TCR derives from a man in his fifties or sixties with acute or convalescent COVID-19. This chain connects TRBV9 to TRBJ1-3; TRBD1 aligns across 11 bases. Sequenced material: peripheral blood. In nucleotides, the CDR3 is TGTGCCAGCAGCGCAGGGGGACAGGGGGTAAGTGGAAACACCATATATTTT. Residues: CASSAGGQGVSGNTIYF.